These T cell receptor beta chains were read from a single sample in a study of regulatory T cells in long-lasting Graves disease. TCRdb ran MiXCR on the multiplex PCR reads and lists one entry per CDR3 protein. Here the sample spans some 560,000 distinct CDR3 sequences, 15% to 20% being singletons. The same sample was also studied in work on T cells in Graves' hyperthyroidism and ophthalmopathy.

Material: peripheral blood mononuclear cells (PBMCs), obtained at new diagnosis, from a patient treated with antithyroid drugs. Receptors originate from a woman aged 35-65 years with Graves disease. CDR3s include the opening cysteine and the closing phenylalanine or tryptophan. The D gene is left open where the match is weak. The size entry is marked missing in some rows and otherwise reads once, few, many or a size class.

j_call v_call clone_size d_call cdr3_aa cdr3_nt
TRBJ2-1 TRBV7-2 NA TRBD2 CASSLGRGDNEQFF TGTGCCAGCAGCTTAGGACGGGGGGACAATGAGCAGTTCTTC
TRBJ1-1 TRBV19 few NA CASSIGIVEGITEAFF TGTGCCAGTAGTATAGGAATTGTAGAGGGGATCACTGAAGCTTTCTTT
TRBJ2-5 TRBV6-2/TRBV6-3 few NA CASEQGYRETQYF TGTGCCAGCGAGCAGGGGTATCGGGAGACCCAGTACTTC
TRBJ1-4 TRBV28 many NA CASSLGASSTNEKLFF TGTGCCAGCAGTTTAGGAGCGTCTTCAACTAATGAAAAACTGTTTTTT
TRBJ2-3 TRBV4-1 few NA CASSQAGRTDTQYF TGCGCCAGCAGCCAAGCGGGGCGCACAGATACGCAGTATTTT
TRBJ1-1 TRBV28 many NA CASSLYGGGTEAFF TGTGCCAGCAGTTTATACGGGGGCGGCACTGAAGCTTTCTTT
TRBJ2-2 TRBV5-1 few NA CASSFPRGDLHRELFF TGCGCCAGCAGCTTCCCTCGGGGCGACCTCCACCGGGAGCTGTTTTTT
TRBJ1-2 TRBV11-2 many NA CASSLIRGPTRLGTAYGYTF TGTGCCAGCAGCTTAATCCGCGGCCCGACAAGACTAGGAACTGCTTATGGCTACACCTTC
TRBJ2-7 TRBV7-8 few TRBD2 CASSSLWEGIYEQYF TGTGCCAGCAGCTCCTTGTGGGAGGGGATCTACGAGCAGTACTTC
TRBJ2-7 TRBV20-1 NA NA CSARGGQKSSYEQYF TGCAGTGCTAGGGGGGGACAGAAAAGCTCCTACGAGCAGTACTTC
TRBJ1-2 TRBV28 many NA CASSLAYGYTF TGTGCCAGCAGTTTAGCCTATGGCTACACCTTC
TRBJ1-3 TRBV28 many NA CASSFARSRGNTIYF TGTGCCAGCAGCTTCGCCCGAAGCCGAGGAAACACCATATATTTT
TRBJ2-1 TRBV12-3/TRBV12-4 many TRBD2 CASSRSSGGGNEQFF TGTGCCAGCAGCCGATCTAGCGGGGGAGGGAATGAGCAGTTCTTC
TRBJ1-2 TRBV5-5 NA NA CASSSRDTANYGYTF TGTGCCAGCAGCTCCCGGGACACCGCTAACTATGGCTACACCTTC
TRBJ2-3 TRBV6-5 NA NA CASSYEGTGDTQYF TGTGCCAGCAGTTACGAGGGAACGGGGGATACGCAGTATTTT
TRBJ2-2 TRBV5-1 few NA CASSLQMGEGLTGELFF TGCGCCAGCAGCTTACAAATGGGCGAAGGTCTCACCGGGGAGCTGTTTTTT
TRBJ1-6 TRBV27 NA NA CASSFGGAKSPLHF TGTGCCAGCAGTTTCGGGGGGGCTAAGTCACCCCTCCACTTT
TRBJ1-3 TRBV2 few NA CASSEDAGNTIYF TGTGCCAGCAGTGAAGACGCTGGAAACACCATATATTTT
TRBJ2-7 TRBV7-8 many NA CASSPSGTVSEQYF TGTGCCAGCAGCCCGAGCGGGACAGTGAGTGAGCAGTACTTC
TRBJ1-6 TRBV28 many NA CASSQQGPTLHF TGTGCCAGCAGCCAACAGGGTCCAACCCTCCACTTT
TRBJ1-2 TRBV6-1 many TRBD1 CASTPFRDSGYGYTF TGTGCCAGCACTCCTTTCCGGGACAGTGGCTATGGCTACACCTTC
TRBJ1-1 TRBV2 many TRBD1 CASKKDRGRTEAFF TGTGCCAGCAAGAAGGACAGGGGAAGGACTGAAGCTTTCTTT
TRBJ1-5 TRBV3-1 NA NA CASSQAVRNQPQHF TGTGCCAGCAGCCAAGCCGTCAGGAATCAGCCCCAGCATTTT
TRBJ1-2 TRBV10-1 NA NA CDPGREGGYTF TGCGACCCTGGCAGGGAGGGCGGCTACACCTTC
TRBJ1-1 TRBV12-5 few NA CASGLRGDTEAFF TGTGCTAGTGGTTTGCGGGGGGACACTGAAGCTTTCTTT
TRBJ1-1 TRBV20-1 many NA CSARPSAGNTEAFF TGCAGTGCTAGACCTTCCGCGGGCAACACTGAAGCTTTCTTT
TRBJ1-1 TRBV4-1 NA NA CASSQRTTGTQGAFF TGCGCCAGCAGCCAAAGGACTACCGGGACCCAGGGGGCTTTCTTT
TRBJ1-5 TRBV20-1 many NA CSASVSGHNQPQHF TGCAGTGCTAGCGTGTCAGGCCACAATCAGCCCCAGCATTTT
TRBJ2-5 TRBV5-6 NA TRBD2 CASSFARQRGFQETQYF TGTGCCAGCAGCTTCGCCCGTCAGCGGGGGTTCCAAGAGACCCAGTACTTC
TRBJ2-3 TRBV27 many NA CASSRTRDTQYF TGTGCCAGCAGCCGCACTAGAGATACGCAGTATTTT
TRBJ1-1 TRBV5-1 many NA CASREGTNTEAFF TGCGCCAGCAGAGAAGGCACTAACACTGAAGCTTTCTTT
TRBJ1-2 TRBV24-1 NA NA CATSDPGSNYGYTF TGTGCCACCAGTGATCCAGGTTCTAACTATGGCTACACCTTC
TRBJ2-5 TRBV3-1 NA NA CASSLDWKGTQYF TGTGCCAGCAGTCTCGACTGGAAAGGGACCCAGTACTTC
TRBJ2-3 TRBV20-1 many NA CSARDRAGSSTDTQYF TGCAGTGCTAGAGATCGGGCGGGGTCTAGCACAGATACGCAGTATTTT
TRBJ1-4 TRBV2 many NA CASRRSATNEKLFF TGTGCCAGCCGTCGATCTGCAACTAATGAAAAACTGTTTTTT
TRBJ2-7 TRBV12-3/TRBV12-4 many NA CASSLTNLEQYF TGTGCCAGCAGCCTAACAAATCTGGAGCAGTACTTC
TRBJ2-2 TRBV3-1 NA TRBD1 CASSIGTGGIGELFF TGTGCCAGCAGCATTGGGACAGGGGGGATCGGGGAGCTGTTTTTT
TRBJ1-6 TRBV10-1 few NA CASSENVNSPLHF TGCGCCTCGTCGGAAAATGTAAATTCACCCCTCCACTTT
TRBJ2-3 TRBV6-2/TRBV6-3 many NA CASSYGRGPQESTDTQYF TGTGCCAGCAGTTACGGCCGGGGGCCACAAGAGAGCACAGATACGCAGTATTTT
TRBJ2-1 TRBV20-1 NA NA CSARPNGGISYNEQFF TGCAGTGCTAGACCCAACGGGGGAATCTCCTACAATGAGCAGTTCTTC
TRBJ1-1 TRBV6-1 few NA CASNPPRGEAFF TGTGCCAGCAATCCCCCCCGGGGAGAAGCTTTCTTT
TRBJ1-2 TRBV28 many NA CASSPRGQSGYGYTF TGTGCCAGCAGTCCGCGGGGCCAAAGTGGCTATGGCTACACCTTC
TRBJ2-1 TRBV2 NA NA CASSEGAPRGRGWNEQFF TGTGCCAGCAGTGAAGGAGCCCCAAGGGGGAGGGGTTGGAATGAGCAGTTCTTC
TRBJ2-7 TRBV28 few NA CASRGIGLFEQYF TGTGCCAGCAGAGGGATTGGGCTTTTCGAGCAGTACTTC
TRBJ1-4 TRBV6-1 few NA CASRNNEKLFF TGTGCCAGCAGAAATAATGAAAAACTGTTTTTT
TRBJ1-2 TRBV7-3 many NA CASSLTRDSEKGYTF TGTGCCAGCAGCTTAACACGGGACTCAGAAAAGGGCTACACCTTC
TRBJ1-2 TRBV2 many NA CASSENLWDYGYTF TGTGCCAGCAGTGAAAATTTGTGGGACTATGGCTACACCTTC
TRBJ2-1 TRBV10-3 NA TRBD1 CAITPGQGYNEQFF TGTGCCATAACACCGGGACAGGGGTACAATGAGCAGTTCTTC
TRBJ2-1 TRBV18 many TRBD1 CASSRVGQGANEQFF TGTGCCAGCTCAAGAGTGGGACAGGGGGCGAATGAGCAGTTCTTC
TRBJ1-2 TRBV29-1 NA TRBD1 CSVEQGAIGYTF TGCAGCGTTGAACAGGGGGCAATTGGCTACACCTTC
TRBJ2-5 TRBV12-3/TRBV12-4 NA TRBD2 CASSWGGISETQYF TGTGCCAGCAGTTGGGGGGGGATCTCGGAGACCCAGTACTTC
TRBJ2-5 TRBV6-5 many TRBD1 CASSYIDRGRETQYF TGTGCCAGCAGTTACATCGACAGGGGACGAGAGACCCAGTACTTC
TRBJ1-1 TRBV7-9 NA NA CASSSIWQGNTEAFF TGTGCCAGCAGCTCCATCTGGCAGGGCAACACTGAAGCTTTCTTT